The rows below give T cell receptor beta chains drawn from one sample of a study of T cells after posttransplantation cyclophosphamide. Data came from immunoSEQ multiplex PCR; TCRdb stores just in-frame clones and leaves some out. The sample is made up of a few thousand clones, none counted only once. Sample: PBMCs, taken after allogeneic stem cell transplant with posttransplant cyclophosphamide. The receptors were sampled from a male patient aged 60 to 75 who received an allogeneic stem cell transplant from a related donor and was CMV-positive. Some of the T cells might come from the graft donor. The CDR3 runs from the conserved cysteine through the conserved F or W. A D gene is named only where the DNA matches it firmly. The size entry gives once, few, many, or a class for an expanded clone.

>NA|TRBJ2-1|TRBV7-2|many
CASSSRVGEQFF
TGTGCCAGCAGCTCCAGGGTCGGTGAGCAGTTCTTC
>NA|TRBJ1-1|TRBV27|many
CASSPRGSGRGPEAFF
TGTGCCAGCAGCCCCCGGGGGTCGGGACGGGGCCCTGAAGCTTTCTTT
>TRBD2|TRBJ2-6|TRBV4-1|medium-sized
CASSQSGGSGANVLTF
TGCGCCAGCAGCCAATCGGGGGGCTCTGGGGCCAACGTCCTGACTTTC
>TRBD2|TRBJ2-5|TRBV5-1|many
CASSGSGLAVSGTQYF
TGCGCCAGCAGCGGGAGCGGACTAGCGGTCTCCGGGACCCAGTACTTC
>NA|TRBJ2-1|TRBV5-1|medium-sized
CASSLGRDKNEQFF
TGCGCCAGCAGCTTGGGCCGGGACAAAAATGAGCAGTTCTTC
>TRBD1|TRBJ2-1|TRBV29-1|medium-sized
CSVAIQGNNEQFF
TGCAGCGTTGCAATACAGGGGAACAATGAGCAGTTCTTC
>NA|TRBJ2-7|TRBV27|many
CASSWALYEQYF
TGTGCCAGCAGTTGGGCTCTTTACGAGCAGTACTTC
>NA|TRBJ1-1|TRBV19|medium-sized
CASSPGQNTEAFF
TGTGCCAGTAGTCCCGGACAGAACACTGAAGCTTTCTTT
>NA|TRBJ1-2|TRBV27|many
CASSSRGRGFGYTF
TGTGCCAGCAGTTCACGGGGCAGGGGATTTGGCTACACCTTC
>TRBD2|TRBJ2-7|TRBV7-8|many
CASSSSGRNYEQYF
TGTGCCAGCAGCTCTAGCGGGAGGAACTACGAGCAGTACTTC
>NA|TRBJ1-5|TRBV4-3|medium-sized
CASSQDTGGQPQHF
TGCGCCAGCAGCCAAGACACAGGCGGACAGCCCCAGCATTTT
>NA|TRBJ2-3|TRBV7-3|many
CASSLQITDTQYF
TGTGCCAGCAGCTTACAGATTACAGATACGCAGTATTTT
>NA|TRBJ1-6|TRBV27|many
CASSLRVPGGNSPLHF
TGTGCCAGCAGTTTAAGGGTTCCGGGAGGAAATTCACCCCTCCACTTT
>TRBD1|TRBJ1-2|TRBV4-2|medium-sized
CASSPGQGLYGYTF
TGTGCCAGCAGCCCCGGACAGGGCCTCTATGGCTACACCTTC
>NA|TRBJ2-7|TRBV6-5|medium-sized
CASLRGSEQYF
TGTGCCAGCCTAAGGGGTAGCGAGCAGTACTTC
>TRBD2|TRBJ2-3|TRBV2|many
CASSDRRKKRGGTDTQYF
TGTGCCAGCAGTGACCGACGGAAGAAGCGGGGGGGCACAGATACGCAGTATTTT